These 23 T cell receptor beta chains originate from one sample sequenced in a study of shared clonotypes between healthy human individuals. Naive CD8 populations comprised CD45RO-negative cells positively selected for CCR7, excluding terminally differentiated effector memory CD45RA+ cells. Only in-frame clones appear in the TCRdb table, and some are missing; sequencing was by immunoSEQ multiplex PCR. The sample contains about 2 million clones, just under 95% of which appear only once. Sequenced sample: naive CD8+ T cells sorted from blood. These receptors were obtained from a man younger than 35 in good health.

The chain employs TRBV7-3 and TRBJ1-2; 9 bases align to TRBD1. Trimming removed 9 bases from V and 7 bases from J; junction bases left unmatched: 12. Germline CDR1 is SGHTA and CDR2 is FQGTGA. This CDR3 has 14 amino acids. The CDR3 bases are TGTGCCAGAAGAAGGGACAGGGAGGTCCGTGGCTACACCTTC. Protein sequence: CARRRDREVRGYTF.

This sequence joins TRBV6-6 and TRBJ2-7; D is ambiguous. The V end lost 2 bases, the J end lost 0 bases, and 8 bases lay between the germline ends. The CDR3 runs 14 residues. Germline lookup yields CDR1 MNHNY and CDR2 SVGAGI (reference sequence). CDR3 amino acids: CASSYDKSSYEQYF. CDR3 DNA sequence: TGTGCCAGCAGTTACGACAAGAGCTCCTACGAGCAGTACTTC.

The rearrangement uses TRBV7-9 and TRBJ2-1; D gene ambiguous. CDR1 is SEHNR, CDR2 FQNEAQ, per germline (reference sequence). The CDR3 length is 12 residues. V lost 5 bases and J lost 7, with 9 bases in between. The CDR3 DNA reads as TGTGCCAGCAGCCCAAGGGCTAATGAGCAGTTCTTC. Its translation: CASSPRANEQFF.

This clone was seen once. The CDR3 protein is CASSLAGDASYNEQFF. The CDR3 region has the DNA TGTGCCAGCAGCTTAGCGGGGGACGCATCCTACAATGAGCAGTTCTTC. The rearrangement uses TRBV7-6 and TRBJ2-1, with D perhaps TRBD1 or TRBD2 (5 bases each). V gave up 0 bases and J gave up 1 base, with 10 bases separating them. Per germline, CDR1 SGHVS and CDR2 FNYEAQ. The CDR3 contains 16 residues.

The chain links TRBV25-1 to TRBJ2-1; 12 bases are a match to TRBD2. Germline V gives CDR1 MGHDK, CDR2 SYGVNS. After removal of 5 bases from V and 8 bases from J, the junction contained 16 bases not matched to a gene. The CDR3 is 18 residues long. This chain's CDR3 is CASSPHFASSGRADEQFF. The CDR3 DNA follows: TGTGCCAGCAGTCCTCATTTCGCGTCTAGCGGGAGGGCAGATGAGCAGTTCTTC.

CDR3 coding DNA: TGTGCCAGCAGCTTTTTCCCCAAAGAGACCCAGTACTTC. Its translation: CASSFFPKETQYF. V gene TRBV7-9 combines with J gene TRBJ2-5, with D unresolved. This CDR3 spans 13 amino acids. The ends were cut back, 3 bases at V and 3 bases at J, with 8 bases in the middle. Germline lookup yields CDR1 SEHNR and CDR2 FQNEAQ (reference sequence).

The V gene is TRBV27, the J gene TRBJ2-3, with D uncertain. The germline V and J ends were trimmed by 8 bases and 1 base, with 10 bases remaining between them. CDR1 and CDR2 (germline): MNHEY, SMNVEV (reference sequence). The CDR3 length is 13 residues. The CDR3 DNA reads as TGTGCCAGCCTTCGACTGGGCACAGATACGCAGTATTTT. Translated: CASLRLGTDTQYF.

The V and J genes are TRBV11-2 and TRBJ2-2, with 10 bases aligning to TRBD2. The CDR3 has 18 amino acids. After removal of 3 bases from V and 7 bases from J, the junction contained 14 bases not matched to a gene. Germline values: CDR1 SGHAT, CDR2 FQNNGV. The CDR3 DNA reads TGTGCCAGCAGCTTGGGACCCCACCTAGCGGGAGATGTCGGGGAGCTGTTTTTT. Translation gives CASSLGPHLAGDVGELFF.

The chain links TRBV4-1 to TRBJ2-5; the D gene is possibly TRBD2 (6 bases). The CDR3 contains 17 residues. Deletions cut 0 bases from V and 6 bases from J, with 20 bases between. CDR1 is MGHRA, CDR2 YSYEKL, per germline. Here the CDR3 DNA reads TGCGCCAGCAGCCAAGAGTTAGGTAGCGGCCTTGGGAAGACCCAGTACTTC. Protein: CASSQELGSGLGKTQYF.

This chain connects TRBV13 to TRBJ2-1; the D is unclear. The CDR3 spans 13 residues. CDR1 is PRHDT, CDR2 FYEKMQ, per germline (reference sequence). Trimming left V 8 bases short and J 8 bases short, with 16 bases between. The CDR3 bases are TGTGCCAGCTCCCCTGGGGTAGGATATGAGCAGTTCTTC. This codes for CASSPGVGYEQFF.

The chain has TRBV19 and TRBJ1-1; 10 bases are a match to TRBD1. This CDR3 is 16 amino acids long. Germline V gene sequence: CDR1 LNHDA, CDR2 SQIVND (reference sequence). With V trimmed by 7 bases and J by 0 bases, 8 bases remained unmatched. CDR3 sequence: CASKLTGGNMNTEAFF. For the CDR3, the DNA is TGTGCCAGTAAATTGACAGGGGGCAACATGAACACTGAAGCTTTCTTT.

Written as DNA, the CDR3 is TGTGCCAGCATGGGCAGGGCTTACACAGATACGCAGTATTTT. This encodes CASMGRAYTDTQYF. The V call is TRBV2, the J call TRBJ2-3; tentatively, D is TRBD1 (5 bases). The germline V and J ends were trimmed by 7 bases and 2 bases, with 13 bases remaining between them. CDR3 size: 14 residues. From germline, CDR1 is SNHLY and CDR2 FYNNEI.

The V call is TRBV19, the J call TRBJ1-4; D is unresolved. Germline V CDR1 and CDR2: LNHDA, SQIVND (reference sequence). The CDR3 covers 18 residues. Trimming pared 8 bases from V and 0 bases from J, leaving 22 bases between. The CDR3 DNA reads TGTGCCAGTCCTAAATTCGTCGGCAGGACGGCAACTAATGAAAAACTGTTTTTT. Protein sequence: CASPKFVGRTATNEKLFF.

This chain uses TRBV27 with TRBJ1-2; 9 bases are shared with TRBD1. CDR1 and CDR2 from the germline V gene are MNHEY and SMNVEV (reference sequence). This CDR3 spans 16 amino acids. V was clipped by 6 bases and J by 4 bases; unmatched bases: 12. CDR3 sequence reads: CASSPPGTGSTYGYTF. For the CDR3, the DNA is TGTGCCAGCAGCCCCCCCGGGACAGGGAGCACCTATGGCTACACCTTC.

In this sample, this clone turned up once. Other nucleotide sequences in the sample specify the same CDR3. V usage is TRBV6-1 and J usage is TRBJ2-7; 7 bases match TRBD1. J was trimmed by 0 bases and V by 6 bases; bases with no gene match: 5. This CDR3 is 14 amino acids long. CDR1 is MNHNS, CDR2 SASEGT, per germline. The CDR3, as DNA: TGTGCCAGCAGCGTCCGGGACAGCTCCTACGAGCAGTACTTC. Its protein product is CASSVRDSSYEQYF.

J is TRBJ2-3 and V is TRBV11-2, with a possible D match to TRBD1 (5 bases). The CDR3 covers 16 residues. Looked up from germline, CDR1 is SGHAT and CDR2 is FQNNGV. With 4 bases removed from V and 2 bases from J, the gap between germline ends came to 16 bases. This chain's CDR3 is CASSSLDSPATDTQYF. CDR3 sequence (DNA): TGTGCCAGCAGCTCTCTCGACAGCCCGGCCACAGATACGCAGTATTTT.

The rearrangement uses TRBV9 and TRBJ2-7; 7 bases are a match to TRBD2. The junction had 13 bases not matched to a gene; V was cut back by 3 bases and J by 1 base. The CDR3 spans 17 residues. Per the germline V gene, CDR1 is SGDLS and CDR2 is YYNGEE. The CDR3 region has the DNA TGTGCCAGCAGCGAAAGGTCCCTGACTAGCTCTTCCTACGAGCAGTACTTC. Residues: CASSERSLTSSSYEQYF.

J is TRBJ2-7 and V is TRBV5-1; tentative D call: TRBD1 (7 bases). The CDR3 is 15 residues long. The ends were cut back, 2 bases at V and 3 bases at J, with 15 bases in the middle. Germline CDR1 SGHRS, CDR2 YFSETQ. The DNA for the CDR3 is TGCGCCAGCAGCTTCGATCCAGGGGGGAACTACGAGCAGTACTTC. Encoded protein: CASSFDPGGNYEQYF.

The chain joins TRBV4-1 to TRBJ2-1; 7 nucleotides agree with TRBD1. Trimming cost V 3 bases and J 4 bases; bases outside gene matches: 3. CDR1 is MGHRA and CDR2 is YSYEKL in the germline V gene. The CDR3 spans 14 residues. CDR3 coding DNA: TGCGCCAGCAGCCACACAGGGGTTTACAATGAGCAGTTCTTC. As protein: CASSHTGVYNEQFF.

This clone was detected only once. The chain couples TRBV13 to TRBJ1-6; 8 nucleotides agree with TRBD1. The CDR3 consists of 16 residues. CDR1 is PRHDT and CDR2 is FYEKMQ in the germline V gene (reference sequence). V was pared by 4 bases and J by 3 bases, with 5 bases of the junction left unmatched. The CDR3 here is CASSSQGVGYNSPLHF. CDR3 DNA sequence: TGTGCCAGCAGCTCACAGGGGGTCGGCTATAATTCACCCCTCCACTTT.

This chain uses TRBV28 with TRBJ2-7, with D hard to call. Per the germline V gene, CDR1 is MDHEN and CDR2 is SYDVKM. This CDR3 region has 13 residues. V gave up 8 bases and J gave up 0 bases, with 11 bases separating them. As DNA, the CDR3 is TGTGCCAGCTCGAAGGGCCTCTCCTACGAGCAGTACTTC. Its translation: CASSKGLSYEQYF.

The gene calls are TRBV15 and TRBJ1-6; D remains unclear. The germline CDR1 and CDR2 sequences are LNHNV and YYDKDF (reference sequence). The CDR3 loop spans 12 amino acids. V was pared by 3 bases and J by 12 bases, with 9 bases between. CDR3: CATSRASEPLHF. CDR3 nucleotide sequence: TGTGCCACCAGCAGGGCCTCGGAACCCCTCCACTTT.

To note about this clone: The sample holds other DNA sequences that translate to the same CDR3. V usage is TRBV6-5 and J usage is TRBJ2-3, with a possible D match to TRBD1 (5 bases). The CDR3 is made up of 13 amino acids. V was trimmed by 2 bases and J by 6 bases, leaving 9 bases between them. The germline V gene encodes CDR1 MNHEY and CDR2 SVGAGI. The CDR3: CASSYGSGDTQYF. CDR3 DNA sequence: TGTGCCAGCAGTTACGGTTCAGGGGATACGCAGTATTTT.